What follows are 21 T cell receptor beta chains derived from one specimen sequenced in a study of T-cell reconstitution after alpha-beta-depleted transplantation in children. The authors prepared the TCRbeta library with unique molecular identifiers. One entry per CDR3 protein, called by TCRdb with MiXCR from the PCR reads. The data show about 600,000 distinct CDR3 sequences, under 12% seen once. The input for sequencing was PBMCs from the stem cell graft donor, taken from the stem cell graft. These receptors came from a human donor who donated a stem cell graft to a child with acute myeloid leukemia.

A few counts support this clonotype. This chain joins TRBV3-1 and TRBJ1-3; no firm D call. The CDR3 contains 13 residues. Per germline, CDR1 LGHDT and CDR2 YNNKEL (reference sequence). The V end lost 0 bases, the J end lost 4 bases, and 4 bases lay between the germline ends. The CDR3 DNA follows: TGTGCCAGCAGCCAAGATGTCGGAAACACCATATATTTT. It specifies CASSQDVGNTIYF.

This clonotype was seen at least ten times. The chain employs TRBV6-4 and TRBJ2-3; D is perhaps TRBD1 (5 bases). Looked up from germline, CDR1 is MRHNA and CDR2 is SNTAGT. CDR3 length: 12 amino acids. The V end was cut by 10 bases, the J end by 6 bases, with 14 bases between. Here the CDR3 reads CATQGQSDTQYF. CDR3 DNA: TGTGCCACTCAGGGCCAATCCGATACGCAGTATTTT.

This clonotype has a count of ten or more. The CDR3 protein is CASSYSGRGYEQYF. CDR3 coding DNA: TGTGCCAGCAGTTATAGCGGGAGGGGCTACGAGCAGTACTTC. The chain couples TRBV12-3 or TRBV12-4 to TRBJ2-7; TRBD2 matches 11 bases. The CDR3 is 14 residues long. Trimming at V came to 4 bases and at J to 3 bases, leaving 2 bases not matched to a gene.

The J gene is TRBJ2-7, the V gene TRBV11-2, with TRBD2 as a possible D gene (6 bases). The CDR3 is 14 amino acids. Germline V gene sequence: CDR1 SGHAT, CDR2 FQNNGV. The ends were cut back, 1 base at V and 4 bases at J, with 11 bases in the middle. CDR3 amino acids: CASSLAGGKYEQYF. The CDR3 coding sequence is TGTGCCAGCAGCTTAGCGGGCGGGAAATACGAGCAGTACTTC.

This clonotype was seen at least ten times. This sequence joins TRBV5-1 and TRBJ2-1; 10 bases fit TRBD2. CDR3 size: 14 residues. The germline gives CDR1 SGHRS, CDR2 YFSETQ. J was trimmed by 4 bases and V by 6 bases; bases with no gene match: 4. CDR3 protein: CASNQREGYNEQFF. The CDR3 coding sequence is TGCGCCAGCAATCAGCGGGAGGGGTACAATGAGCAGTTCTTC.

This clonotype was seen only a few times. The chain links TRBV7-8 to TRBJ2-3; D may match TRBD1 or TRBD2 (5 bases each). Deletions cut 2 bases from V and 2 bases from J, with 14 bases between. The CDR3 consists of 16 residues. CDR1 is SGHVS and CDR2 is FQNEAQ in the germline V gene. DNA of the CDR3: TGTGCCAGCAGCTTAATTTCAGGGACGAACACAGATACGCAGTATTTT. It translates to CASSLISGTNTDTQYF.

CDR3 sequence reads: CASSGTMGYEQYF. Here the CDR3 DNA reads TGTGCCAGCTCAGGTACTATGGGCTACGAGCAGTACTTC. The chain has TRBV18 and TRBJ2-7; D unresolved. The CDR3 is 13 amino acids. CDR1 and CDR2 (germline): KGHSH, LQKENI. V lost 5 bases to trimming and J lost 3 bases, with 11 bases between them. Combining the CDR3 with reference TRBV18 and TRBJ2-7 gives the whole variable domain NAGVMQNPRHLVRRRGQEARLRCSPMKGHSHVYWYRQLPEEGLKFMVYLQKENIIDESGMPKERFSAEFPKEGPSILRIQQVVRGDSAAYFCASSGTMGYEQYFGPGTRLTVT.

In this sample, this clonotype turned up many times. The chain uses TRBV6-2 or TRBV6-3 and TRBJ2-7, with 9 bases lining up with TRBD2. J was trimmed by 2 bases and V by 8 bases; bases with no gene match: 4. The CDR3 length is 13 residues. CDR1 and CDR2 from the germline V gene are MNHEY and SVGEGT. CDR3 in DNA: TGTGCCAGCGGGTTAGCGGGAGCCTACGAGCAGTACTTC. Its translation is CASGLAGAYEQYF.

This clonotype has just a few counts. V and J are TRBV20-1 and TRBJ2-1; 13 nucleotides match TRBD2. With V trimmed by 3 bases and J by 6 bases, 8 bases remained unmatched. Germline V gives CDR1 DFQATT, CDR2 SNEGSKA (reference sequence). The CDR3 has 16 amino acids. CDR3 amino acids: CSASRTSGSLSNEQFF. In DNA, the CDR3 is TGCAGTGCTAGCAGGACTAGCGGGAGCTTGAGCAATGAGCAGTTCTTC.

This clonotype has a handful of counts. J is TRBJ2-7 and V is TRBV20-1; D is possibly TRBD2 (5 bases). The CDR3 sequence is 19 residues long. CDR1 DFQATT and CDR2 SNEGSKA come from the germline V gene (reference sequence). Trimming shortened V by 4 bases and J by 3 bases, and 31 bases separated the two germline ends. CDR3 loop: CSANAPEAVAKTLVYEQYF. The CDR3 DNA reads as TGCAGTGCTAACGCCCCGGAAGCGGTCGCCAAGACACTAGTCTACGAGCAGTACTTC.

This clonotype showed up many times. The V and J genes are TRBV10-3 and TRBJ2-3, with 7 bases lining up with TRBD2. In germline, CDR1 is ENHRY, CDR2 SYGVKD. This CDR3 comprises 13 residues. Unmatched junction bases numbered 4, after V lost 6 bases and J lost 4 bases. CDR3 DNA: TGTGCCATCAGGGGCGGGAGCGCAGATACGCAGTATTTT. This sequence encodes CAIRGGSADTQYF.

The table lists this clonotype with many counts. V usage is TRBV29-1 and J usage is TRBJ2-7; D gene unclear. The V end lost 1 base, the J end lost 6 bases, and 10 bases lay between the germline ends. Germline V lookup: CDR1 SQVTM, CDR2 ANQGSEA. CDR3 size: 12 residues. The CDR3, as DNA: TGCAGCGTTGAAGGGGCCTCCGGCGAGCAGTACTTC. The encoded protein is CSVEGASGEQYF.

This clonotype has only a few counts. This chain joins TRBV6-5 and TRBJ2-3; TRBD2 matches 8 bases. Germline lookup yields CDR1 MNHEY and CDR2 SVGAGI. The V and J ends lost 6 bases and 2 bases, in that order; junction bases with no gene match: 13. The CDR3 sequence is 17 residues long. The CDR3 region has the DNA TGTGCCAGCAGCCTCATAGACGGGGGGGACCCCACAGATACGCAGTATTTT. This codes for CASSLIDGGDPTDTQYF.

This clonotype was counted at least ten times. The V call is TRBV20-1, the J call TRBJ2-7; 8 bases match TRBD2. CDR3 size: 15 residues. The V gene end was trimmed by 5 bases and the J gene end by 4 bases; junction bases not matched to a gene: 13. Germline assignment: CDR1 DFQATT and CDR2 SNEGSKA (reference sequence). The CDR3 region is CSAPSSRTSLYEQYF. The CDR3 DNA follows: TGCAGTGCTCCCTCATCTCGGACTAGCCTTTACGAGCAGTACTTC.

In this sample, this clonotype turned up a few times. V and J are TRBV12-3 or TRBV12-4 and TRBJ1-1; D gene ambiguous. The CDR3 loop spans 15 amino acids. Trimming stripped 1 base from V and 1 base from J, with 10 bases between. As DNA, the CDR3 is TGTGCCAGCAGTTTAGTAAGACCGGGGAACACTGAAGCTTTCTTT. It encodes CASSLVRPGNTEAFF.

This rearrangement joins TRBV7-6 to TRBJ2-5; no clear D. There are 13 residues in the CDR3. CDR1 and CDR2 (germline): SGHVS, FNYEAQ. Trimming left V 2 bases short and J 9 bases short, with 13 bases between. The CDR3 coding sequence is TGTGCCAGCAGCTTATCCGTCCTCACGGCCCAGTACTTC. Amino acid sequence: CASSLSVLTAQYF.

The chain couples TRBV7-2 to TRBJ1-5; 9 nucleotides line up with TRBD1. V trimming: 4 bases; J trimming: 3 bases; junction bases outside the gene matches: 7. CDR3 size: 16 residues. Germline V gene lookup returns CDR1 SGHTA and CDR2 FQGNSA. The CDR3 DNA is TGTGCCAGCAGCTCCCGGGGGACAGGGTCCAATCAGCCCCAGCATTTT. This codes for CASSSRGTGSNQPQHF.

This clonotype appeared many times. This sequence joins TRBV12-3 or TRBV12-4 and TRBJ2-1, with no clear D. V was clipped by 3 bases and J by 7 bases, with 34 bases between them. CDR3 length: 21 amino acids. DNA for the CDR3: TGTGCCAGCAGTTTGGGTTCCCTCTCATGGGATAGAGTGGGGTTTATAAATGAGCAGTTCTTC. Encoded protein: CASSLGSLSWDRVGFINEQFF.

The sample holds a few counts of this clonotype. The chain is built from TRBV5-1 and TRBJ2-5; 7 bases are a match to TRBD2. The CDR3 spans 15 residues. The trim removed 4 bases at V and 3 bases at J, leaving 9 bases unmatched. Germline lookup yields CDR1 SGHRS and CDR2 YFSETQ. The DNA for the CDR3 is TGCGCCAGCAGCGCGGGAGCATCCAGTAAAGAGACCCAGTACTTC. Translation gives CASSAGASSKETQYF.

This clonotype was detected a few times. The chain employs TRBV28 and TRBJ2-7; 16 bases match TRBD2. The V segment lost 3 bases and the J segment 2 bases; nucleotides outside the gene matches: 7. Germline lookup yields CDR1 MDHEN and CDR2 SYDVKM. CDR3 length equals 18 residues. The CDR3 DNA sequence: TGTGCCAGCAGTTTGATGGGGGGGACTAGCGGGAGGGCCTACGAGCAGTACTTC. Protein product: CASSLMGGTSGRAYEQYF. Drawing the rest from reference TRBV28 and TRBJ2-7, the complete variable domain is DVKVTQSSRYLVKRTGEKVFLECVQDMDHENMFWYRQDPGLGLRLIYFSYDVKMKEKGDIPEGYSVSREKKERFSLILESASTNQTSMYLCASSLMGGTSGRAYEQYFGPGTRLTVT.

The CDR3 protein is CASNRRDSLYEQYF. DNA of the CDR3: TGTGCCAGCAACCGAAGGGACAGCCTCTACGAGCAGTACTTC. The chain joins TRBV6-2 or TRBV6-3 to TRBJ2-7, with TRBD1 matching 7 bases. V shed 7 bases and J 3 bases; nucleotides not matched to a gene: 9. CDR1 is MNHEY, CDR2 SVGEGT, per germline. CDR3 size: 14 residues.